Below are 5 T cell receptor beta chains sequenced from a single sample in a study of CD8 T cells in ankylosing spondylitis. TCRdb processed the 5' RACE reads anew with MiXCR; each CDR3 protein has one entry. Among approximately 43,000 distinct CDR3 sequences, about 4% were seen once, and the ten largest hold roughly 4%. The specimen was blood, either unsorted or a sorted T cell fraction (not recorded which). All receptors derive from a female donor with ankylosing spondylitis or in good health (not recorded which).

In this sample, this clonotype turned up a few times. The gene calls are TRBV9 and TRBJ1-3; D remains unclear. CDR3 length: 15 amino acids. Looked up from germline, CDR1 is SGDLS and CDR2 is YYNGEE. V lost 3 bases and J 4 bases, leaving 14 bases between the germline ends. As DNA, the CDR3 is TGTGCCAGCAGCGCCTCCCCAGGAGCCGGAAACACCATATATTTT. Translating gives CASSASPGAGNTIYF.

This clonotype was recorded many times. The V and J genes are TRBV9 and TRBJ1-2; tentatively, D is TRBD1 (6 bases). V gave up 0 bases and J gave up 8 bases, with 11 bases separating them. This CDR3 has 13 residues. In germline, CDR1 is SGDLS, CDR2 YYNGEE. CDR3 sequence (DNA): TGTGCCAGCAGCGTAGGGGCAGGGGCAGGCTACACCTTC. Residues: CASSVGAGAGYTF.

As for this clonotype: At one end, the junction sequence differs from germline, possibly due to a read error. This chain uses TRBV9 with TRBJ2-2; TRBD1 might be the D (6 bases). Per the germline V gene, CDR1 is SGDLS and CDR2 is YYNGEE. The CDR3 covers 17 residues. The CDR3 bases are TGTGCCAGCAGCGTAGACAGGTCAGGGGCGAACAACGGGGAGCTGTTTTTT. Translating it yields CASSVDRSGANNGELFF. Full variable domain (outside the CDR3, taken from reference TRBV9 and TRBJ2-2): DSGVTQTPKHLITATGQRVTLRCSPRSGDLSVYWYQQSLDQGLQFLIQYYNGEERAKGNILERFSAQQFPDLHSELNLSSLELGDSALYFCASSVDRSGANNGELFFGEGSRLTVL.

This clonotype appeared many times. This chain links TRBV9 with TRBJ1-1; TRBD1 might be the D (5 bases). Germline V gives CDR1 SGDLS, CDR2 YYNGEE. The CDR3 loop spans 16 amino acids. V lost 4 bases and J lost 5, with 21 bases in between. CDR3 residues: CASSRNPPGGRTEAFF. The CDR3 bases are TGTGCCAGCAGCCGAAACCCCCCGGGGGGGAGGACTGAAGCTTTCTTT.

The sample holds a few counts of this clonotype. V is TRBV9 and J is TRBJ2-1, with 8 bases matching TRBD1. Germline V gene lookup returns CDR1 SGDLS and CDR2 YYNGEE. This CDR3 is built from 15 residues. The trim removed 4 bases at V and 6 bases at J, leaving 9 bases unmatched. CDR3: CASSITGTGSNEQFF. The CDR3 DNA is TGTGCCAGCAGCATCACCGGGACAGGTTCCAATGAGCAGTTCTTC. The whole variable domain, remainder taken from reference TRBV9 and TRBJ2-1, is DSGVTQTPKHLITATGQRVTLRCSPRSGDLSVYWYQQSLDQGLQFLIQYYNGEERAKGNILERFSAQQFPDLHSELNLSSLELGDSALYFCASSITGTGSNEQFFGPGTRLTVL.